This T cell receptor (beta chain) comes out of a study of radiation and T cells in renal cell carcinoma. Clones were sequenced by immunoSEQ multiplex PCR, and TCRdb holds only the in-frame ones, with some missing. Seen here are approximately 150,000 clones, about 88% observed once, and the top ten hold around 4%. Sample time point: baseline pretreatment blood. Specified treatment: 15 Gy SBRT to primary tumor, nephrectomy 4 weeks later. The length of the CDR3 is 12 residues. V dropped 5 bases and J dropped 8 bases, with 9 bases sitting between them. CDR1 is SGHVS and CDR2 is FQNEAQ in the germline V gene.

This chain uses TRBV7-8 with TRBJ1-4, with TRBD1 as a possible D gene (5 bases). The sample in question was blood, obtained from a patient whose treatment included radiotherapy and nephrectomy. The sequence derives from a woman between 70 and 85 years old with renal cell carcinoma. Written as DNA, the CDR3 is TGTGCCAGCAGCCATAAGGGGGAAAAACTGTTTTTT. Protein sequence: CASSHKGEKLFF.